Following are 3 T cell receptor beta chains from one sample sequenced in a study of blood T cell repertoires in COVID-19. The protocol was immunoSEQ multiplex PCR, while the TCRdb copy is restricted to in-frame clones and leaves out a portion. The sample holds a few hundred thousand clones, less than 90% seen once. Sequencing was carried out using peripheral blood. The receptor source for this set is a man in his 60s with acute or convalescent COVID-19.

The J gene is TRBJ1-6, the V gene TRBV7-9; 9 nucleotides align to TRBD1. The germline V gene has CDR1 SEHNR and CDR2 FQNEAQ (reference sequence). The CDR3 covers 16 residues. V trimming: 4 bases; J trimming: 4 bases; junction bases outside the gene matches: 5. This chain's CDR3 is CASSWGQGIYNSPLHF. For the CDR3, the DNA is TGTGCCAGCAGCTGGGGACAGGGAATTTATAATTCACCCCTCCACTTT.

The chain carries TRBV10-3 and TRBJ2-4; a possible D gene is TRBD2 (6 bases). The V and J ends lost 4 bases and 3 bases respectively, with 13 bases between them. Germline lookup yields CDR1 ENHRY and CDR2 SYGVKD. CDR3 length: 15 residues. CDR3 sequence reads: CAISAGDSHKNIQYF. The CDR3 DNA reads as TGTGCCATCAGTGCTGGGGACTCCCACAAAAACATTCAGTACTTC.

The CDR3 bases are TGTGCCACGCTAGCGGGAGGGCCACGAGATACGCAGTATTTT. It is translated as CATLAGGPRDTQYF. The chain couples TRBV11-2 to TRBJ2-3, with 12 bases lining up with TRBD2. This CDR3 region has 14 residues. CDR1 and CDR2 from the germline V gene are SGHAT and FQNNGV. Trimming at V came to 10 bases and at J to 5 bases, leaving 7 bases not matched to a gene.